This paragraph reports one T cell receptor beta chain. The germline V gene has CDR1 LNHDA and CDR2 SQIVND (reference sequence). This CDR3 comprises 14 residues. V lost 6 bases to trimming and J lost 7 bases, with 16 bases between them. The sample originates from a study of blood T cell repertoires in COVID-19. Across the whole study: Some COVID-19 samples were acute and others convalescent; all came from the United States, Italy and Spain.

TCRdb's table, derived via immunoSEQ multiplex PCR, lists solely in-frame clones and lacks some. The table includes about 240,000 clones, 75% to 90% detected once. The sequenced sample consisted of peripheral blood. The TCR was taken from a woman aged 55-70 years with active or convalescent COVID-19. The chain links TRBV19 to TRBJ1-5, with D unclear. As DNA, the CDR3 is TGTGCCAGTAGCCCCGACATCCAAGGCCAGCCCCAGCATTTT. This sequence encodes CASSPDIQGQPQHF.